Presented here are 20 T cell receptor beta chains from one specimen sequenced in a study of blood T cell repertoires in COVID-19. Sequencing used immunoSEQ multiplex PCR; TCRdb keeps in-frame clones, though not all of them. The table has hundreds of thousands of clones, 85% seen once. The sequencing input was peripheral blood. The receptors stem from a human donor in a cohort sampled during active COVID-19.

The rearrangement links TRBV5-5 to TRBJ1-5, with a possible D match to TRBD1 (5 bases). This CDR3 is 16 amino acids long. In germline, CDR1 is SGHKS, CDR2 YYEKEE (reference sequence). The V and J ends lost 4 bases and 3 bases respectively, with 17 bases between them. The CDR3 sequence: CASSQGAPGYNQPQHF. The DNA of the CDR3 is TGTGCCAGCAGCCAAGGGGCCCCAGGATACAATCAGCCCCAGCATTTT.

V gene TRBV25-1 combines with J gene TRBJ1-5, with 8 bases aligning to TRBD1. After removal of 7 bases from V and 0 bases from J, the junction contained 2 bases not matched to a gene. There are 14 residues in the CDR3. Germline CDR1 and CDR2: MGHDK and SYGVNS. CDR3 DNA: TGTGCCAGCACAGGGGGCGGTAGCAATCAGCCCCAGCATTTT. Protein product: CASTGGGSNQPQHF. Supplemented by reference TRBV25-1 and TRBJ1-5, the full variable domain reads EADIYQTPRYLVIGTGKKITLECSQTMGHDKMYWYQQDPGMELHLIHYSYGVNSTEKGDLSSESTVSRIRTEHFPLTLESARPSHTSQYLCASTGGGSNQPQHFGDGTRLSIL.

CDR3 loop: CASSPEWTGGTTQYF. The CDR3 bases are TGTGCCAGCAGCCCAGAATGGACAGGAGGGACGACCCAGTACTTC. The chain has TRBV14 and TRBJ2-5; D is possibly TRBD1 (7 bases). V shed 4 bases and J shed 7 bases, with 19 bases lying between them. The germline gives CDR1 SGHDN, CDR2 FVKESK. The length of the CDR3 is 15 residues.

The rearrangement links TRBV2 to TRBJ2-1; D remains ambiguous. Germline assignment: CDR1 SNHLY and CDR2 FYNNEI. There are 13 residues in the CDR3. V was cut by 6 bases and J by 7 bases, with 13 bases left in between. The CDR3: CASRSQIRNEQFF. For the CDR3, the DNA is TGTGCCAGCAGATCACAGATTAGAAATGAGCAGTTCTTC. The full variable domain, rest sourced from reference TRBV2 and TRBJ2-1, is EPEVTQTPSHQVTQMGQEVILRCVPISNHLYFYWYRQILGQKVEFLVSFYNNEISEKSEIFDDQFSVERPDGSNFTLKIRSTKLEDSAMYFCASRSQIRNEQFFGPGTRLTVL.

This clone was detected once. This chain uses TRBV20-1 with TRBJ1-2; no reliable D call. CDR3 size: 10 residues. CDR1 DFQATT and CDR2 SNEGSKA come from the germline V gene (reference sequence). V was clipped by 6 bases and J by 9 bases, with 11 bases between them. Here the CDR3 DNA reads TGCAGTGCCATTACTCCTCGCTACACCTTC. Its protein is CSAITPRYTF.

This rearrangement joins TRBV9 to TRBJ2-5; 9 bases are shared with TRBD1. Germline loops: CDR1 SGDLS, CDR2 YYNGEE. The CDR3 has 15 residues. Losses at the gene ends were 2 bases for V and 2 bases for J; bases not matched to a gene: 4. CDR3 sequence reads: CASSVTGGLQETQYF. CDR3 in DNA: TGTGCCAGCAGCGTGACAGGGGGATTACAAGAGACCCAGTACTTC.

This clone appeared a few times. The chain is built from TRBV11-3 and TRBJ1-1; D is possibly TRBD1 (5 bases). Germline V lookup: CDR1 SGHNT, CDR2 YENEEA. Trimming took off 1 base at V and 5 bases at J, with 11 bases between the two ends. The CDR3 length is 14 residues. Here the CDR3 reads CASSLGREGTEAFF. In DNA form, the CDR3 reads TGTGCCAGCAGCTTAGGCAGGGAAGGAACTGAAGCTTTCTTT.

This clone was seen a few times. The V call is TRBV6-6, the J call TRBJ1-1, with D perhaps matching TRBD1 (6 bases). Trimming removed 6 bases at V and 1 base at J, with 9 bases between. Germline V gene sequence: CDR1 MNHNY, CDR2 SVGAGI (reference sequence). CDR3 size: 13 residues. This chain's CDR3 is CASRLQGNTEAFF. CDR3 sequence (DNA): TGTGCCAGCAGGCTACAGGGGAACACTGAAGCTTTCTTT.

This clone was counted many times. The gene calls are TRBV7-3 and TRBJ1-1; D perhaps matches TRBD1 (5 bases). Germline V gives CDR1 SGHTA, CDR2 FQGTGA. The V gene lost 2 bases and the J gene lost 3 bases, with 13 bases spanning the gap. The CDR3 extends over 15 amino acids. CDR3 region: CASSLVLLGDTEAFF. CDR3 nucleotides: TGTGCCAGCAGCTTAGTTCTTCTAGGGGACACTGAAGCTTTCTTT.

CDR3 bases: TGTGCCAACTCTCACCCGCGGGGGGCAAGTGAGCAGTTCTTC. The encoded protein is CANSHPRGASEQFF. This rearrangement joins TRBV19 to TRBJ2-1; 8 nucleotides line up with TRBD2. The CDR3 runs to 14 residues. From germline, CDR1 is LNHDA and CDR2 SQIVND (reference sequence). With 10 bases clipped from V and 9 bases from J, the junction kept 14 bases outside the gene matches.

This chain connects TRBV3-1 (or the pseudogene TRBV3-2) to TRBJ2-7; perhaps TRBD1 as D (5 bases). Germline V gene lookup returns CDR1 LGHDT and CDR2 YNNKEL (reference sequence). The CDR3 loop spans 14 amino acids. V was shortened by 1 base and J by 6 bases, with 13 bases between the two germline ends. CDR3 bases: TGTGCCAGCAGCCAAGCTCAGACAGCCTCCGAGCAGTACTTC. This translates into CASSQAQTASEQYF.

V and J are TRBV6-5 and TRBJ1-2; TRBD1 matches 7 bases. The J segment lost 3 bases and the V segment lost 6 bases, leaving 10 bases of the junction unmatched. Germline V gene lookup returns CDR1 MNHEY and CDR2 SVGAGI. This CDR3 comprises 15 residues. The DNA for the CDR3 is TGTGCCAGCAGAACGACAGGGAACCTCTACTATGGCTACACCTTC. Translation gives CASRTTGNLYYGYTF.

CDR3 bases: TGTGCAAGCCGGGGGGCTAGCAATCAGCCCCAGCATTTT. It specifies CASRGASNQPQHF. The chain recombines TRBV2 with TRBJ1-5; possibly TRBD1 for D (6 bases). This CDR3 contains 13 residues. CDR1 is SNHLY and CDR2 is FYNNEI in the germline V gene.

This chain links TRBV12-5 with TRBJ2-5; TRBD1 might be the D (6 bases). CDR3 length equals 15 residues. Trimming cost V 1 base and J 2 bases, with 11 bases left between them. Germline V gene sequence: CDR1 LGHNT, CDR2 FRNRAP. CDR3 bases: TGTGCTAGTGGTTTGGGGGGACACGCTCAAGAGACCCAGTACTTC. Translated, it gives CASGLGGHAQETQYF.

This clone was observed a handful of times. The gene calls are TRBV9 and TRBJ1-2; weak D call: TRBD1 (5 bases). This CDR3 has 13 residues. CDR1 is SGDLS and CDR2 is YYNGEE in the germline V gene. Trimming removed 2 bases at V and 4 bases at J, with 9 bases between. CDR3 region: CASSVMGRYGYTF. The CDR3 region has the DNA TGTGCCAGCAGCGTCATGGGGCGCTATGGCTACACCTTC.

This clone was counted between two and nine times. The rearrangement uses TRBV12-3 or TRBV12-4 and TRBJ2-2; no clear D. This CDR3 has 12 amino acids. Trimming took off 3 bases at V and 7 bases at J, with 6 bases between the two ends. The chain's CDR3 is CASSFGGGELFF. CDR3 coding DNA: TGTGCCAGCAGTTTCGGTGGCGGGGAGCTGTTTTTT.

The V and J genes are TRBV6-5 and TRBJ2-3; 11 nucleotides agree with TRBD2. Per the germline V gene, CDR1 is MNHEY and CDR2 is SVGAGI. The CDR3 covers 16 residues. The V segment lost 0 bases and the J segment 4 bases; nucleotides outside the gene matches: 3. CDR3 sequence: CASSYSTSGGPDTQYF. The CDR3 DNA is TGTGCCAGCAGTTACTCTACTAGCGGGGGACCAGATACGCAGTATTTT.

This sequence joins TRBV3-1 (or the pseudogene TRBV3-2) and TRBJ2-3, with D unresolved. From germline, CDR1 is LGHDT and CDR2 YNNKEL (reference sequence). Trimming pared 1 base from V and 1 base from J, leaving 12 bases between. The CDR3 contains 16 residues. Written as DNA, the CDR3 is TGTGCCAGCAGCCAAGTGCTTACGCTACGCACAGATACGCAGTATTTT. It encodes CASSQVLTLRTDTQYF.

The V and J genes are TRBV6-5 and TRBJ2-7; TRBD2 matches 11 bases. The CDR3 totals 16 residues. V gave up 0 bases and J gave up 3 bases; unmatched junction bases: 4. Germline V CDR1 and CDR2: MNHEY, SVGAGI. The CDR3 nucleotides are TGTGCCAGCAGTTACTCGGGACTAGCGGACAACTACGAGCAGTACTTC. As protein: CASSYSGLADNYEQYF.

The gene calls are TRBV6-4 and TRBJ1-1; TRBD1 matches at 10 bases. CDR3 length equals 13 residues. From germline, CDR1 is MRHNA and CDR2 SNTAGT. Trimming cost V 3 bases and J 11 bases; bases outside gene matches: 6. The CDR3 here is CASSESGQGYAFF. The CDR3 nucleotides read TGTGCCAGCAGTGAGTCGGGACAGGGGTACGCTTTCTTT.